The source of this TCR beta chain is a study of somatic mutations in cytotoxic T cells in rheumatoid arthritis. Overall study context: There were some V beta antibody-stained T-cell populations flow-sorted at nearly 100% purity, and these included V beta1+ cells sequenced for TCRB. Study-wide results and caveats: A largest CD8+ clone above 20% of CD8+ cells occurred in about an eighth of the roughly 65 patients.

Details on this clone: Its antigen is not known.

This CDR3 comprises 12 residues. Per germline, CDR1 SEHNR and CDR2 FQNEAQ (reference sequence). V was shortened by 9 bases and J by 0 bases, with 7 bases between the two germline ends. Sequencing was performed with immunoSEQ multiplex PCR; in TCRdb, only in-frame clones are kept and a portion is missing. The table lists more than 35,000 clones, 84% of them singletons. This chain links TRBV7-9 with TRBJ2-3, with D unresolved. The sequence was obtained from a man aged 35 to 55 in good health. Sample: CD8+ T cells sorted from blood. CDR3 sequence reads: CARQDSTDTQYF. The CDR3 nucleotides are TGTGCCAGGCAAGATAGCACAGATACGCAGTATTTT. The full variable domain, its missing parts supplied by reference TRBV7-9 and TRBJ2-3, is DTGVSQNPRHKITKRGQNVTFRCDPISEHNRLYWYRQTLGQGPEFLTYFQNEAQLEKSRLLSDRFSAERPKGSFSTLEIQRTEQGDSAMYLCARQDSTDTQYFGPGTRLTVL.